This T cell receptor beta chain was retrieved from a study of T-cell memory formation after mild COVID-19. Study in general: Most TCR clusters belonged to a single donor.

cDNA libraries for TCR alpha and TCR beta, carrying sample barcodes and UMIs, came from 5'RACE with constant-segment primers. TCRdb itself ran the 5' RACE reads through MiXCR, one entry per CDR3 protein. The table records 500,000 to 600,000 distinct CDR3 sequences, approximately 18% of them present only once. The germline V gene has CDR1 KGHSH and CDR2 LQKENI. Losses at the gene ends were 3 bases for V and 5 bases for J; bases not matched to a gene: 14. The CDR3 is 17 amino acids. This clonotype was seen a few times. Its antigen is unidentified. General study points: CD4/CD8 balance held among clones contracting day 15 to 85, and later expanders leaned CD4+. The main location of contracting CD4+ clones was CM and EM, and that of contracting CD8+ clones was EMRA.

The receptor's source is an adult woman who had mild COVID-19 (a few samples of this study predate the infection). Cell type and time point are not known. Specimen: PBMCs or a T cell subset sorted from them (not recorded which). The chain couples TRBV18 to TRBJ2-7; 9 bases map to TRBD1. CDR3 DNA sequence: TGTGCCAGCTCACCCCTATCCGGGACAGGGACAATCGACGAGCAGTACTTC. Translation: CASSPLSGTGTIDEQYF.